The 21 T cell receptor beta chains presented below share a single source sample, sequenced in a study of T cell responses to AZD1222 COVID-19 vaccine. Sequencing was performed with immunoSEQ multiplex PCR; in TCRdb, only in-frame clones are kept and a portion is missing. The repertoire consists of roughly 140,000 clones, with around 90% occurring once and the leading ten covering 5%. The sample in question was peripheral blood, obtained on day 0 of AZD1222 vaccination. The receptors were gathered from an adult in good health.

This clone was recorded many times. The chain recombines TRBV28 with TRBJ1-2; D is ambiguous. CDR3 length: 14 residues. CDR1 is MDHEN, CDR2 SYDVKM, per germline. Between the trimmed V and J ends, which lost 2 bases and 6 bases, there was a span of 13 bases. CDR3 protein: CASSLMGEVNGYTF. CDR3 sequence (DNA): TGTGCCAGCAGTTTAATGGGAGAGGTTAATGGCTACACCTTC.

The rearrangement uses TRBV7-2 and TRBJ2-1; D call uncertain. Trimming took off 1 base at V and 3 bases at J, with 4 bases between the two ends. CDR3 length equals 13 residues. Germline loops: CDR1 SGHTA, CDR2 FQGNSA. The CDR3 DNA reads TGTGCCAGCAGCTTAGTTAGCTACAATGAGCAGTTCTTC. Translated, it gives CASSLVSYNEQFF.

This chain links TRBV9 with TRBJ2-1, with unresolved D. Trimming pared 0 bases from V and 6 bases from J, leaving 10 bases between. Germline V gene sequence: CDR1 SGDLS, CDR2 YYNGEE. CDR3 length: 14 residues. This CDR3 reads CASSVDLDANEQFF. Here the CDR3 DNA reads TGTGCCAGCAGCGTAGATCTTGATGCCAATGAGCAGTTCTTC.

V usage is TRBV28 and J usage is TRBJ1-2; 9 bases are shared with TRBD1. Germline V lookup: CDR1 MDHEN, CDR2 SYDVKM. After removal of 7 bases from V and 7 bases from J, the junction contained 19 bases not matched to a gene. The CDR3 contains 17 residues. CDR3 DNA sequence: TGTGCCAGCAAGACTCCATTGGGACAGGGAGAGAGTGGTGGCTACACCTTC. It is translated as CASKTPLGQGESGGYTF.

V is TRBV6-5 and J is TRBJ1-2; 9 bases are shared with TRBD1. CDR1 and CDR2 from the germline V gene are MNHEY and SVGAGI. V was pared by 2 bases and J by 5 bases, with 6 bases of the junction left unmatched. CDR3 length: 15 residues. The CDR3 spells CASSYRDRDGYGYTF. Written as DNA, the CDR3 is TGTGCCAGCAGTTACCGGGACAGGGATGGTTATGGCTACACCTTC.

The chain employs TRBV28 and TRBJ1-5; 7 bases map to TRBD1. The J segment lost 5 bases and the V segment lost 6 bases, leaving 10 bases of the junction unmatched. The CDR3 runs 15 residues. From germline, CDR1 is MDHEN and CDR2 SYDVKM. In DNA, the CDR3 is TGTGCCAGCAGCCTACAGGGGATGGGAGATCAGCCCCAGCATTTT. The encoded protein is CASSLQGMGDQPQHF.

The genes are TRBV11-3 and TRBJ2-1; TRBD2 agrees at 8 bases. Germline assignment: CDR1 SGHNT and CDR2 YENEEA. This CDR3 is built from 15 residues. Losses at the gene ends were 3 bases for V and 3 bases for J; bases not matched to a gene: 4. The CDR3: CASSFSGNLYNEQFF. The CDR3 nucleotides are TGTGCCAGCAGCTTTAGCGGGAACCTCTACAATGAGCAGTTCTTC.

The chain recombines TRBV28 with TRBJ2-7, with D hard to call. In germline, CDR1 is MDHEN, CDR2 SYDVKM. The CDR3 is 12 amino acids. Trimming took 3 bases from V and 0 from J, leaving 3 bases between them. The DNA of the CDR3 is TGTGCCAGCAGTTTGAACTCCTACGAGCAGTACTTC. Amino acid sequence: CASSLNSYEQYF.

The chain is built from TRBV28 and TRBJ2-5; tentatively, D is TRBD1 (5 bases). This CDR3 comprises 13 residues. V lost 7 bases to trimming and J lost 2 bases, with 11 bases between them. In germline, CDR1 is MDHEN, CDR2 SYDVKM. CDR3 nucleotide sequence: TGTGCCAGCAACACGAGACAGCAAGAGACCCAGTACTTC. Protein: CASNTRQQETQYF.

This sequence joins TRBV5-1 and TRBJ2-1; D call uncertain. CDR1 and CDR2 (germline): SGHRS, YFSETQ. Trimming shortened V by 0 bases and J by 7 bases, and 11 bases separated the two germline ends. The CDR3 sequence is 14 residues long. CDR3 sequence (DNA): TGCGCCAGCAGCTTGGGCGTCCCCAGGAATGAGCAGTTCTTC. Translation: CASSLGVPRNEQFF.

The chain employs TRBV5-6 and TRBJ2-2, with D perhaps assigned TRBD1 or TRBD2 (5 bases each). CDR3 size: 14 residues. V was cut by 4 bases and J by 6 bases, with 13 bases left in between. Germline CDR1 SGHDT, CDR2 YYEEEE. CDR3 nucleotides: TGTGCCAGCAGCCTTTCTGGGGGAGCCGGGGAGCTGTTTTTT. Translated: CASSLSGGAGELFF.

V is TRBV5-1 and J is TRBJ2-1; D gene unclear. Germline V CDR1 and CDR2: SGHRS, YFSETQ. V lost 0 bases and J 7 bases, leaving 11 bases between the germline ends. This CDR3 comprises 14 residues. The CDR3 DNA sequence: TGCGCCAGCAGCTTGGGGCAGTTGGGGAATGAGCAGTTCTTC. Its protein is CASSLGQLGNEQFF.

This sequence joins TRBV12-3 or TRBV12-4 and TRBJ2-1; D is ambiguous. The CDR3 consists of 13 residues. V shed 3 bases and J shed 3 bases, with 6 bases lying between them. CDR3 DNA: TGTGCCAGCAGTTTTTCGAGCTACAATGAGCAGTTCTTC. As protein: CASSFSSYNEQFF.

The chain has TRBV20-1 and TRBJ2-7; no reliable D call. Germline CDR1 DFQATT, CDR2 SNEGSKA (reference sequence). This CDR3 has 13 amino acids. Deletions cut 3 bases from V and 0 bases from J, with 9 bases between. The CDR3 spells CSASSRTSYEQYF. Here the CDR3 DNA reads TGCAGTGCTAGTTCACGGACCTCCTACGAGCAGTACTTC.

The chain recombines TRBV7-2 with TRBJ1-5; 8 bases are shared with TRBD1. Germline V gene data show CDR1 as SGHTA and CDR2 as FQGNSA. The V segment lost 5 bases and the J segment 6 bases; nucleotides outside the gene matches: 6. This CDR3 spans 14 amino acids. In nucleotides, the CDR3 is TGTGCCAGCAGCCTTGGACAGGGTCCTCAGCCCCAGCATTTT. Translation: CASSLGQGPQPQHF.

The chain links TRBV11-2 to TRBJ2-3; possibly TRBD1 or TRBD2 for D (5 bases each). The germline CDR1 and CDR2 sequences are SGHAT and FQNNGV. The CDR3 has 17 amino acids. V lost 1 base and J lost 0, with 14 bases in between. CDR3 in amino acids: CASSLVRGPSSTDTQYF. The CDR3 region has the DNA TGTGCCAGCAGCTTAGTTCGGGGCCCTTCTAGCACAGATACGCAGTATTTT.

The chain joins TRBV28 to TRBJ1-2; D is possibly TRBD1 (6 bases). The CDR3 is 14 amino acids. CDR1 MDHEN and CDR2 SYDVKM come from the germline V gene. V was pared by 4 bases and J by 8 bases, with 17 bases between. The CDR3 loop reads CASSSPILGGGYTF. Here the CDR3 DNA reads TGTGCCAGCAGTTCCCCAATCCTAGGGGGAGGCTACACCTTC.

V gene TRBV4-3 combines with J gene TRBJ2-4; D is ambiguous. This CDR3 spans 14 amino acids. Germline assignment: CDR1 LGHNA and CDR2 YSLEER. Trimming stripped 4 bases from V and 2 bases from J, with 9 bases between. This CDR3 reads CASSPHFPKNIQYF. The CDR3 region has the DNA TGCGCCAGCAGCCCTCACTTTCCCAAAAACATTCAGTACTTC.

J is TRBJ2-7 and V is TRBV2, with a tentative D call TRBD1 (6 bases). Germline V gene sequence: CDR1 SNHLY, CDR2 FYNNEI. V was clipped by 4 bases and J by 4 bases, with 11 bases between them. The CDR3 is 13 amino acids. The CDR3 coding sequence is TGTGCCAGCAGTGGACAGGCCTCATACGAGCAGTACTTC. It encodes CASSGQASYEQYF.

J is TRBJ2-3 and V is TRBV9; D gene uncertain. This CDR3 region has 13 residues. The germline V gene has CDR1 SGDLS and CDR2 YYNGEE. V gave up 4 bases and J gave up 5 bases, with 11 bases separating them. Here the CDR3 DNA reads TGTGCCAGCAGCCCCCAAAAGCTAGATACGCAGTATTTT. Translated: CASSPQKLDTQYF.

The chain joins TRBV5-1 to TRBJ2-1; TRBD1 might be the D (5 bases). Germline values: CDR1 SGHRS, CDR2 YFSETQ. This CDR3 region has 13 residues. The ends were cut back, 0 bases at V and 10 bases at J, with 11 bases in the middle. The CDR3 nucleotides read TGCGCCAGCAGCTTGGAAGGGGCAGGGGAGCAGTTCTTC. Residues: CASSLEGAGEQFF.